Only one count was recorded for the clone carrying this T cell receptor beta chain. Trimming removed 4 bases at V and 7 bases at J, with 5 bases between. The CDR3 contains 11 residues. Germline V CDR1 and CDR2: MNHNY, SVGAGI (reference sequence). The sample comes from a study of technical replicates of blood from a handful of donors. Clones were read by immunoSEQ multiplex PCR, and TCRdb kept only the in-frame ones, dropping some. Among roughly 70,000 clones listed, roughly 94% were seen once. This TCR was recovered from a human donor in good health. Source material: T cells isolated from PBMCs. This chain uses TRBV6-6 with TRBJ2-1; no definite D call. CDR3 DNA sequence: TGTGCCAGCAGTTCCCTAAATGAGCAGTTCTTC. This codes for CASSSLNEQFF.